This T cell receptor beta chain was identified in a study of Graves' ophthalmopathy and Graves' hyperthyroidism. As the template, RNA transcripts were used to amplify TCR beta CDR3 regions. HTBI primers were used in a first-round RT-PCR, which preceded a second-round multiplex PCR. TCRdb redid the calling of the multiplex PCR reads with MiXCR, one entry per CDR3 protein. The sample consists of approximately 540,000 distinct CDR3 sequences, roughly 40% of them appearing once. As diagnostic evidence, clinical symptoms, serum thyroxine, TRAb, thyroid ultrasound and orbital computed tomography were relied upon. V gave up 5 bases and J gave up 0 bases, with 11 bases separating them. Per germline, CDR1 MGHDK and CDR2 SYGVNS. This CDR3 contains 15 residues.

Sequencing was performed on peripheral blood or thyroid tissue (not recorded which). The receptor comes from an adult man with Graves' hyperthyroidism. The chain carries TRBV25-1 and TRBJ1-3, with D unclear. In DNA, the CDR3 is TGTGCCAGCAGTTTGCCGGGCCCCTCTGGAAACACCATATATTTT. Its translation: CASSLPGPSGNTIYF.